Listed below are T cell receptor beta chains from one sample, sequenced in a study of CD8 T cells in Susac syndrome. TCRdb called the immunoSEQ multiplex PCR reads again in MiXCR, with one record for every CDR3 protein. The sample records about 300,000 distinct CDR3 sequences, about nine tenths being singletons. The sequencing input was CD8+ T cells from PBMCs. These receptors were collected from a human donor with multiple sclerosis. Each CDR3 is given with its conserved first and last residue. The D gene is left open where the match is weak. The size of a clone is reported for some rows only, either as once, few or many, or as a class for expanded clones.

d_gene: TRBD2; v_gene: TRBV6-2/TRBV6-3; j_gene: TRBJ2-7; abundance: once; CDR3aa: CASSGGATFYEQYF; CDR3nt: TGTGCCAGCTCCGGGGGGGCCACTTTCTACGAGCAGTACTTC
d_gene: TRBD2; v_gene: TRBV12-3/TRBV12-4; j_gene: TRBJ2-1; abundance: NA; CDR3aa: CASSIPSGGATNEQFF; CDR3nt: TGTGCCAGCAGTATCCCCAGCGGGGGGGCCACCAATGAGCAGTTCTTC
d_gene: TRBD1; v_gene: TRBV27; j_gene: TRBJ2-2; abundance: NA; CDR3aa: CASARDRGNTGELFF; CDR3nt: TGTGCCAGCGCCCGGGACAGGGGAAACACCGGGGAGCTGTTTTTT
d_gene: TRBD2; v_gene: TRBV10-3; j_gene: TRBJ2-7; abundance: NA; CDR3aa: CAISAGTSGSYEQYF; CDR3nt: TGTGCCATCAGCGCCGGGACTAGCGGATCCTACGAGCAGTACTTC
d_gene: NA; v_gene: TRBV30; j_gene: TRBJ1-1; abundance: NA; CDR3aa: CAWIADTNTEAFF; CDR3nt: TGTGCCTGGATAGCCGACACGAACACTGAAGCTTTCTTT
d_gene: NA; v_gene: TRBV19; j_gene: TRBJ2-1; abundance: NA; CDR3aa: CASSIGAGKNEQFF; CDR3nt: TGTGCCAGTAGTATAGGAGCAGGTAAAAATGAGCAGTTCTTC
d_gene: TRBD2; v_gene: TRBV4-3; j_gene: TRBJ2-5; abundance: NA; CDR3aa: CASSQKGLAYGGTQYF; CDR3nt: TGCGCCAGCAGCCAAAAGGGACTAGCCTATGGGGGGACCCAGTACTTC
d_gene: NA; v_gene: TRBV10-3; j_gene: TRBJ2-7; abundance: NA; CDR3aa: CAISESAGVKGEQYF; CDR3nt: TGTGCCATCAGTGAGTCAGCCGGGGTAAAGGGCGAGCAGTACTTC
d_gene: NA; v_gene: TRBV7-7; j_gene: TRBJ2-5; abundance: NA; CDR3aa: CASSLEWGLADQETQYF; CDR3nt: TGTGCTAGCAGCTTAGAGTGGGGGCTAGCGGACCAAGAGACCCAGTACTTC
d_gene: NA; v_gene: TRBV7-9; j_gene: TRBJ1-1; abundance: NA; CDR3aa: CASSLGLREAFF; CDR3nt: TGTGCCAGCAGCTTAGGGCTCAGGGAAGCTTTCTTT
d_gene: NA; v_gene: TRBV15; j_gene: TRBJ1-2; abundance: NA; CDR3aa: CATSRDRMRADYGYTF; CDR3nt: TGTGCCACCAGCAGAGATCGGATGAGGGCAGACTATGGCTACACCTTC
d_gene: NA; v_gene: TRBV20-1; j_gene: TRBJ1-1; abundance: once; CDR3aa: CSAPEGETEAFF; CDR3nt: TGCAGTGCTCCGGAGGGGGAAACTGAAGCTTTCTTT
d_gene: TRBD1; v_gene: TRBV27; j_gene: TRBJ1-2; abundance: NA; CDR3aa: CASSLTDRGEDGYTF; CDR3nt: TGTGCCAGCAGTTTGACGGACAGGGGAGAGGATGGCTACACCTTC
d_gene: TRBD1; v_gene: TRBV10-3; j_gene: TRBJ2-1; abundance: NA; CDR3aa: CATTPKDRGNTGEQFF; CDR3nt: TGTGCCACTACGCCTAAGGACAGGGGAAACACGGGTGAGCAGTTCTTC
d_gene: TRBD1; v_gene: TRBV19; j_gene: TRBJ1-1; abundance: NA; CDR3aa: CASSTLTGAGEAFF; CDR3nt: TGTGCCAGTAGTACGCTGACAGGGGCCGGTGAAGCTTTCTTT
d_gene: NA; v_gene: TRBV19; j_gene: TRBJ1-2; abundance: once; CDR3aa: CASSWGADYGYTF; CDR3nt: TGTGCCAGTAGTTGGGGGGCAGACTATGGCTACACCTTC
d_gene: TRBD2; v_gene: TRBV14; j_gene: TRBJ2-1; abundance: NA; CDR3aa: CASSQERFLAENEQFF; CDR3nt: TGTGCCAGCAGCCAAGAACGCTTTCTAGCGGAGAATGAGCAGTTCTTC
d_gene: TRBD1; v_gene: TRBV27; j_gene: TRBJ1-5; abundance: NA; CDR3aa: CASSLLTGDGNQPQHF; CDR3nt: TGTGCCAGCAGTTTACTCACAGGGGACGGCAATCAGCCCCAGCATTTT
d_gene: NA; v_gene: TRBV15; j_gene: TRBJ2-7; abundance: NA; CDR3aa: CATSRVRLGGPQTHSSYEQYF; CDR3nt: TGTGCCACCAGCAGAGTTCGTTTGGGAGGTCCCCAGACACATAGCTCCTACGAGCAGTACTTC
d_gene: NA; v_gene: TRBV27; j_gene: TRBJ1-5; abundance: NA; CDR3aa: CASQQKGQGLSNQPQHF; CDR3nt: TGTGCCAGCCAACAAAAGGGGCAGGGACTAAGCAATCAGCCCCAGCATTTT
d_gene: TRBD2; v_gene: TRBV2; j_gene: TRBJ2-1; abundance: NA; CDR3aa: CASSEFWGRAGNEQFF; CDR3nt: TGTGCCAGCAGTGAATTTTGGGGGAGGGCCGGAAATGAGCAGTTCTTC
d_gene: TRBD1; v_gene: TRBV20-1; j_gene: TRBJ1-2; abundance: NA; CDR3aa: CSPDKGQGLVF; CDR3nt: TGCAGTCCTGATAAAGGACAGGGCCTTGTCTTC
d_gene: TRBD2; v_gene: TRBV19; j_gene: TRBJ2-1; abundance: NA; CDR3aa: CASSIASGFDRSYNEQFF; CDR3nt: TGTGCCAGTAGTATAGCTAGCGGGTTCGATAGATCCTACAATGAGCAGTTCTTC
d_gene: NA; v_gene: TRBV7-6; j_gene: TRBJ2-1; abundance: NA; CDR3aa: CASSPGDTSLNEQFF; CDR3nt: TGTGCCAGCAGCCCAGGGGACACCTCTCTGAATGAGCAGTTCTTC